The clone carrying this T cell receptor (beta chain) was detected a few times. The data stem from a study of blood T cells in healthy people across ages. This CDR3 has 12 amino acids. The germline gives CDR1 MNHEY, CDR2 SVGAGI. The V end lost 10 bases, the J end lost 9 bases, and 16 bases lay between the germline ends. Combining a sample-barcoded 5' primer with a J-beta primer mix, a second PCR ran for 7 to 11 cycles. TCRdb analysed the 5' RACE reads with MiXCR anew, one entry per CDR3 protein. The data contain approximately 850,000 distinct CDR3 sequences, roughly 50% of them singletons. The chain employs TRBV6-5 and TRBJ2-1; D is uncertain. The source is a man aged 30 to 39 in good health. The specimen was blood. The CDR3: CATATVGGEQFF. In DNA form, the CDR3 reads TGTGCCACCGCGACGGTAGGTGGTGAGCAGTTCTTC.